This T cell receptor beta chain comes out of a study of prognosis after radiotherapy for stage I lung cancer (dated by TCRdb to the early 2020s). Describing the broader study: Roughly 20 stage I NSCLC patients were enrolled in Nanjing, China, between 2018 and early 2019. This study profiled peripheral blood TCR beta repertoires from stage I NSCLC patients before and after stereotactic body radiotherapy and linked the repertoires to distant failure. The cohort comprised 10 to 15 men and 5 or 6 women with a median age of around 70 years, ranging from roughly 53 to 95 years. The study sequenced around 40 blood samples from some 19 patients, one before and one after SBRT per patient. Eleven to twelve patients had adenocarcinoma and several had squamous cell carcinoma as the tumor histology. No patient received concurrent therapy alongside SBRT. Image-guided IMRT or VMAT was used to deliver SBRT in 3 to 5 fractions at a biologically effective dose of at least 100 Gy. In 15 or so patients the disease was a newly diagnosed primary stage I lung tumor, whereas several had oligometastatic NSCLC following surgical resection of the primary tumor. Every patient was deemed medically inoperable, around twelve because of comorbidities and over 5 because they refused surgery. After SBRT, distant metastases developed in about 20% of the 19 patients at a median of approximately 7 months, while the remaining 15 patients had no significant progression. What the study reported, not specific to this receptor: After SBRT, the count of unique TCR clones dropped from a median of roughly 10,000 beforehand to roughly 7,000 afterward (Wilcoxon paired P=0.011). None of the reported P values were adjusted for multiple comparisons. Whether the expanded TCR clones were tumor-specific was not determined. The study was limited by its small cohort and short follow-up, and the findings require independent validation. Post-SBRT Shannon entropy and its change from baseline were lower in patients who developed distant metastases; baseline Shannon entropy was not associated with metastases. TRBV and TRBJ usage frequencies reportedly differed by metastasis status, in two V genes at baseline and in roughly nine V and two J genes after SBRT.

Two rounds of multiplex PCR were used to amplify the TCR beta CDR3 region from genomic DNA. In the first round of PCR, primers specific to each TRBV and TRBJ gene were used, and the primer sequences are filed in Chinese patent CN105087789A. Universal primers were used in the second round of PCR. The Roche High Pure PCR Template Preparation Kit was used to extract genomic DNA from the frozen PBMCs. Libraries were sequenced paired-end with 151 bp reads on an Illumina HiSeq 3000. The paper's processing steps were these. CutAdapt was used to remove raw reads lacking the multiplex PCR primer sequences. PEAR was used to merge high-quality paired reads into contigs. MiXCR assigned TRB V, D and J gene segments to each contig by aligning to reference sequences. To remove sequencing errors, CDR3 sequences were clustered according to base quality and sequence similarity. Diversity was measured as Shannon entropy normalized by the natural log of productive TCR sequence number. One minus Shannon entropy divided by the natural log of the number of unique clonotypes was used as the definition of clonality. Using the Youden index from ROC curves, the researchers picked the repertoire-metric cut-offs for progression-free survival, and all analyses were carried out in R 3.5.3. Starting from the raw public reads, TCRdb applied fastp trimming at Q25, assembled clones with MiXCR and retained in-frame beta chains. Rows with a matching CDR3 protein are joined into one entry that keeps the most common DNA and genes. TCRdb, rather than the study authors, made the V and J calls. The sample table shows around 30,000 distinct CDR3 sequences, and around 30% are seen once. Around an eighth of the sample belongs to the ten largest clones.

Measured from the cysteine to the phenylalanine, the CDR3 is 15 residues long. Left in the record is the CDR3 DNA by itself, 45 bases read in frame from the first base. Looking up the germline V gene yields CDR1 MNHGY and CDR2 SVAAGI. V loses 3 bases of germline sequence and J loses 7 bases, and the interval between the two ends is 16 bases. All patients had node-negative disease on CT and PET/CT, and none had a history of other malignancies or prior chemotherapy or radiotherapy. At each of the two time points, 5.5 to 6 milliliters of peripheral venous blood were collected into EDTA tubes. Ficoll-Paque Plus density-gradient centrifugation was used to isolate PBMCs. Right after collection, samples were kept at -80 degrees C until analysis. Concerning this clonotype itself: There is no known antigen for this receptor. This likely reflects a read error, since a far larger clone is one base away.

This specimen was PBMCs, taken before or after stereotactic body radiation therapy (not recorded which). This clonotype was sampled from a donor of 50 years or more with non-small cell lung cancer. The receptor chain draws on TRBV6-9 and TRBJ1-5; the D segment could be TRBD1, given 6 matching bases. The CDR3 is CASSYSEGVWQPQHF. The DNA sequence is TGTGCCAGCAGTTACTCCGAGGGGGTCTGGCAGCCCCAGCATTTT.